This is a list of T cell receptor beta chains from one sample in a study of shared clonotypes between healthy human individuals. Using immunoSEQ multiplex PCR, the repertoire was profiled, and TCRdb retains in-frame clones only, with some absent. This sample has about 520,000 clones; about 85% occur once, and the top ten carry 10% to 15%. Sequenced material: PBMCs. Receptors originate from a woman aged 40 to 49 in good health. Some clones in this sample may be carry-over from other donors' samples. Both conserved end residues are part of each CDR3. The order of the fields is D gene, clone size, V gene, J gene, CDR3 length, CDR3 DNA, CDR3 protein. A D gene is named only where the DNA matches it firmly. Only some rows state a clone size, as once, few, many or a class for expanded clones.

D gene: TRBD2
clone size: -
V gene: TRBV6-1
J gene: TRBJ2-7
CDR3 length: 15
CDR3 DNA: TGTGCCAGCAGTGAATCACTGGCGGGAGTCAACGAGCAGTACTTC
CDR3 protein: CASSESLAGVNEQYF

D gene: -
clone size: -
V gene: TRBV9
J gene: TRBJ2-1
CDR3 length: 14
CDR3 DNA: TGTGCCAGCAGCGTAGCCCCGGTGCTGGATGAGCAGTTCTTC
CDR3 protein: CASSVAPVLDEQFF

D gene: -
clone size: -
V gene: TRBV9
J gene: TRBJ2-3
CDR3 length: 14
CDR3 DNA: TGTGCCAGCAGCTTCGGGACCAGCACAGATACGCAGTATTTT
CDR3 protein: CASSFGTSTDTQYF

D gene: -
clone size: many
V gene: TRBV7-6
J gene: TRBJ2-7
CDR3 length: 16
CDR3 DNA: TGTGCCAGCAGCTTAGTAGTTGGCTCAACGGGCATAGGGCAGTACTTC
CDR3 protein: CASSLVVGSTGIGQYF

D gene: -
clone size: -
V gene: TRBV18
J gene: TRBJ2-7
CDR3 length: 14
CDR3 DNA: TGTGCCAGCTCACAAAGGGACGGCGGCTACGAGCAGTACTTC
CDR3 protein: CASSQRDGGYEQYF

D gene: -
clone size: many
V gene: TRBV4-1
J gene: TRBJ2-7
CDR3 length: 15
CDR3 DNA: TGCGCCAGCAGCCAAGGTCGGGGGGCGTTCTACGAGCAGTACTTC
CDR3 protein: CASSQGRGAFYEQYF

D gene: -
clone size: -
V gene: TRBV5-1
J gene: TRBJ2-3
CDR3 length: 14
CDR3 DNA: TGCGCCAGCAAAAGAGCGGGCCTGGCGGATACGCAGTATTTT
CDR3 protein: CASKRAGLADTQYF

D gene: -
clone size: -
V gene: TRBV5-4
J gene: TRBJ2-5
CDR3 length: 14
CDR3 DNA: TGTGCCAGCAGCCAAGGACAGCCAGACGAGACCCAGTACTTC
CDR3 protein: CASSQGQPDETQYF

D gene: TRBD1
clone size: -
V gene: TRBV29-1
J gene: TRBJ1-1
CDR3 length: 13
CDR3 DNA: TGCAGCGTGGGAGGGACAGTGAACACTGAAGCTTTCTTT
CDR3 protein: CSVGGTVNTEAFF

D gene: -
clone size: -
V gene: TRBV5-6
J gene: TRBJ2-5
CDR3 length: 16
CDR3 DNA: TGTGCCAGCAGCCTACCGGGGGCAGGGTACCAAGAGACCCAGTACTTC
CDR3 protein: CASSLPGAGYQETQYF

D gene: TRBD2
clone size: -
V gene: TRBV27
J gene: TRBJ2-1
CDR3 length: 14
CDR3 DNA: TGTGCCAGCAGTTCCCCCGGGAGGGCCGGTGAGCAGTTCTTC
CDR3 protein: CASSSPGRAGEQFF

D gene: TRBD2
clone size: -
V gene: TRBV10-3
J gene: TRBJ2-1
CDR3 length: 15
CDR3 DNA: TGTGCCATCTTCTCCGGGACTAGCGGGAGTAATGAGCAGTTCTTC
CDR3 protein: CAIFSGTSGSNEQFF

D gene: -
clone size: -
V gene: TRBV27
J gene: TRBJ1-4
CDR3 length: 14
CDR3 DNA: TGTGCCAGCAGACCCTTCGACAATAATGAAAAACTGTTTTTT
CDR3 protein: CASRPFDNNEKLFF

D gene: -
clone size: many
V gene: TRBV5-4
J gene: TRBJ2-6
CDR3 length: 16
CDR3 DNA: TGTGCCAGCAGGGGCAGCGGGCTCTCTGGGGCCAACGTCCTGACTTTC
CDR3 protein: CASRGSGLSGANVLTF

D gene: -
clone size: few
V gene: TRBV7-3
J gene: TRBJ2-5
CDR3 length: 13
CDR3 DNA: TGTGCCAGCAGCCCCAACCCCCAAGAGACCCAGTACTTC
CDR3 protein: CASSPNPQETQYF

D gene: -
clone size: few
V gene: TRBV7-9
J gene: TRBJ1-2
CDR3 length: 16
CDR3 DNA: TGTGCCAGCAGCTTAAGTACGACGGACCCTATTGGGGGCTACACCTTC
CDR3 protein: CASSLSTTDPIGGYTF

D gene: -
clone size: -
V gene: TRBV7-3
J gene: TRBJ2-1
CDR3 length: 17
CDR3 DNA: TGTGCCAGCAGCTTAGGTATCACTGGAGCGGGCTACAATGAGCAGTTCTTC
CDR3 protein: CASSLGITGAGYNEQFF

D gene: TRBD1
clone size: -
V gene: TRBV2
J gene: TRBJ1-4
CDR3 length: 14
CDR3 DNA: TGTGCCAGCACCGGACAGGGCCGTAATGAAAAACTGTTTTTT
CDR3 protein: CASTGQGRNEKLFF

D gene: TRBD1
clone size: -
V gene: TRBV5-6
J gene: TRBJ1-1
CDR3 length: 15
CDR3 DNA: TGTGCCAGCAGCACCCAGGGGGGGCTGAACACTGAAGCTTTCTTT
CDR3 protein: CASSTQGGLNTEAFF

D gene: TRBD2
clone size: once
V gene: TRBV10-3
J gene: TRBJ2-1
CDR3 length: 13
CDR3 DNA: TGTGCCATCACTAGCGGGAGAGGTGATGAGCAGTTCTTC
CDR3 protein: CAITSGRGDEQFF

D gene: -
clone size: -
V gene: TRBV10-3
J gene: TRBJ2-4
CDR3 length: 15
CDR3 DNA: TGTGCCATCAGTGAAGGGCTACAGGGAAAAAACATTCAGTACTTC
CDR3 protein: CAISEGLQGKNIQYF

D gene: -
clone size: -
V gene: TRBV5-1
J gene: TRBJ2-5
CDR3 length: 14
CDR3 DNA: TGCGCCAGCAGCTTGGGGGCAGGGAAAGAGACCCAGTACTTC
CDR3 protein: CASSLGAGKETQYF